What follows describes a single T cell receptor (beta chain). Measured with immunoSEQ multiplex PCR; TCRdb has only the in-frame clones, and not every one. The data hold some 42,000 clones, with around 89% observed a single time. CDR1 is PRHDT, CDR2 FYEKMQ, per germline (reference sequence). The length of the CDR3 is 14 residues. J lost 4 bases, V lost 5 bases, and 7 bases had no gene match. These data come from a study of blood T cell repertoires in COVID-19. At the level of the study: Samples of COVID-19 (acute and convalescent) were obtained from the United States, Italy and Spain.

The sequence was collected from a man aged 50 to 59 with active COVID-19. Input material: peripheral blood. J is TRBJ2-5 and V is TRBV13; 7 nucleotides line up with TRBD2. CDR3 residues: CASSSGTNGETQYF. The DNA of the CDR3 is TGTGCCAGCAGCAGTGGGACTAACGGAGAGACCCAGTACTTC.